These T cell receptor beta chains were read from a single sample in a study of shared clonotypes between healthy human individuals. Repertoires were generated with immunoSEQ multiplex PCR, while TCRdb's copy carries only in-frame clones and drops some. Altogether approximately 1.5 million clones are present, 95% to 99% being singletons, with the ten largest covering roughly 0.4%. The specimen sequenced was naive CD4+ T cells sorted from blood. The receptors shown here come from a man aged 25-45 years in good health. The CDR3 runs from the conserved cysteine through the conserved F or W. D genes are given only for firm matches. Size is omitted from some rows. Given values are once, few, many or a class for expanded clones.

J gene,D gene,clone size,V gene,CDR3 protein,CDR3 DNA
TRBJ1-5,.,.,TRBV29-1,CSVARYSNQPQHF,TGCAGCGTTGCTCGGTATAGCAATCAGCCCCAGCATTTT
TRBJ2-5,TRBD1,.,TRBV7-9,CASSPPTGRETQYF,TGTGCCAGCAGCCCTCCGACAGGGCGGGAGACCCAGTACTTC
TRBJ2-2,.,once,TRBV28,CAAGINTGELFF,TGTGCGGCGGGTATTAACACCGGGGAGCTGTTTTTT
TRBJ1-1,TRBD1,.,TRBV4-1,CASSQEPDRAENTEAFF,TGCGCCAGCAGCCAAGAGCCGGACAGGGCAGAGAACACTGAAGCTTTCTTT
TRBJ2-1,.,.,TRBV10-3,CAISAPKGYNEQFF,TGTGCCATCAGTGCCCCTAAGGGATACAATGAACAGTTCTTC
TRBJ1-1,.,.,TRBV13,CASSLALVRKAMGTEAFF,TGTGCCAGCAGCTTAGCCCTCGTTAGGAAAGCCATGGGCACTGAAGCTTTCTTT
TRBJ2-1,.,.,TRBV29-1,CIGRASVNEQFF,TGCATCGGACGGGCCTCTGTTAATGAGCAGTTCTTC
TRBJ1-1,TRBD1,.,TRBV5-1,CASSLVGTGVTEAFF,TGCGCCAGCAGCTTGGTTGGGACAGGGGTCACTGAAGCTTTCTTT
TRBJ2-1,.,.,TRBV5-5,CASSLGGNSNYNEQFF,TGTGCCAGCAGCTTGGGAGGGAATTCTAACTACAATGAGCAGTTCTTC
TRBJ2-7,TRBD1,.,TRBV7-9,CASTADRAGDYEQYF,TGTGCCAGCACCGCGGACAGGGCGGGCGACTACGAGCAGTACTTC
TRBJ2-7,.,.,TRBV7-9,CASRDGQHEQYF,TGTGCCAGCAGAGACGGACAGCACGAGCAGTACTTC
TRBJ2-7,.,.,TRBV6-6,CASSFNRVNEQYF,TGTGCCAGCAGTTTTAACAGGGTTAACGAGCAGTACTTC
TRBJ2-6,.,.,TRBV6-6,CASSSSGVGANVLTF,TGTGCCAGCAGCTCTTCAGGGGTCGGGGCCAACGTCCTGACTTTC
TRBJ1-5,.,.,TRBV27,CASRELGQPQHF,TGTGCCAGCAGGGAGTTAGGGCAGCCCCAGCATTTT
TRBJ2-7,TRBD2,.,TRBV7-2,CASSPRTSGRPRGAYEQYF,TGTGCCAGCAGCCCAAGGACTAGCGGGAGACCCCGAGGGGCCTACGAGCAGTACTTC
TRBJ2-7,.,.,TRBV7-9,CASSAGQYYYEQYF,TGTGCCAGCAGCGCGGGACAGTACTACTACGAGCAGTACTTC